These 24 T cell receptor beta chains were sequenced from one sample in a study of T cell repertoires in cytomegalovirus infection. TCRdb re-analysed the reads in MiXCR, keeping a single row per CDR3 protein. Altogether approximately 990,000 distinct CDR3 sequences are present, around a third being singletons, with the ten largest covering over 13%. Their antigens remain unidentified. Here the sequenced sample was cultured CD8+ T cells from PBMCs, taken from culture after CMV antigen stimulation. These receptors were collected from a human donor in good health (CMV status not recorded). Some clones in this sample may be carry-over from other donors' samples.

This clonotype was observed many times. The rearrangement links TRBV12-3 or TRBV12-4 to TRBJ1-1; TRBD1 is a possible D gene (5 bases). The CDR3 runs 11 residues. Deletions cut 10 bases from V and 5 bases from J, with 11 bases between. As DNA, the CDR3 is TGTGCCACCCAAAAGGGGACTGAAGCTTTCTTT. This gives the protein CATQKGTEAFF.

The V call is TRBV6-1, the J call TRBJ1-5; 7 bases are a match to TRBD1. CDR1 MNHNS and CDR2 SASEGT come from the germline V gene. The V gene end was trimmed by 7 bases and the J gene end by 3 bases; junction bases not matched to a gene: 12. This CDR3 is 16 amino acids long. CDR3 nucleotides: TGTGCCAGCACCGTCTATGACAGGGACTCCAATCAGCCCCAGCATTTT. This gives the protein CASTVYDRDSNQPQHF.

The chain joins TRBV6-5 to TRBJ2-6, with D perhaps assigned TRBD1 or TRBD2 (5 bases each). Germline CDR1 is MNHEY and CDR2 is SVGAGI. The CDR3 contains 17 residues. V was shortened by 5 bases and J by 0 bases, with 14 bases between the two germline ends. CDR3 amino acids: CASSHVRDVSGANVLTF. In DNA, the CDR3 is TGTGCCAGCAGTCACGTCAGGGACGTCTCTGGGGCCAACGTCCTGACTTTC.

V is TRBV7-2 and J is TRBJ2-1, with D hard to call. The CDR3 has 15 residues. V was clipped by 5 bases and J by 3 bases, with 14 bases between them. CDR1 and CDR2 (germline): SGHTA, FQGNSA. The DNA of the CDR3 is TGTGCCAGCAGCCCCATAGGCCTAGTCTACAATGAGCAGTTCTTC. Its protein is CASSPIGLVYNEQFF.

Comment on this clonotype: A clone one base away is much larger, so this may be a read error. V is TRBV7-2 and J is TRBJ2-5; D uncertain. The CDR3 is made up of 14 amino acids. V gave up 1 base and J gave up 5 bases, with 11 bases separating them. The germline V gene has CDR1 SGHTA and CDR2 FQGNSA. CDR3 loop: CASSLVLTGETQYF. CDR3 bases: TGTGCCAGCAGCTTAGTGCTGACCGGGGAGACCCAGTACTTC. Variable domain in full (rest from reference TRBV7-2 and TRBJ2-5): GAGVSQSPSNKVTEKGKDVELRCDPISGHTALYWYRQSLGQGLEFLIYFQGNSAPDKSGLPSDRFSAERTGGSVSTLTIQRTQQEDSAVYLCASSLVLTGETQYFGPGTRLLVL.

This chain joins TRBV7-4 and TRBJ2-2, with D possibly matching TRBD2 (6 bases). CDR3 length: 12 residues. Germline V gene lookup returns CDR1 SGHVT and CDR2 SQSDAQ. Trimming removed 6 bases at V and 5 bases at J, with 7 bases between. This chain's CDR3 is CASRSGTGELFF. CDR3 in DNA: TGTGCCAGCAGAAGCGGGACCGGGGAGCTGTTTTTT.

The CDR3 DNA reads TGTGCCACCACCCACAGACGAGGGTCTGGGGCCAACGTCCTGACTTTC. This sequence encodes CATTHRRGSGANVLTF. This chain joins TRBV15 and TRBJ2-6, with D maybe TRBD2 (5 bases). This CDR3 region has 16 residues. Germline values: CDR1 LNHNV, CDR2 YYDKDF (reference sequence). Trimming removed 7 bases at V and 1 base at J, with 14 bases between.

This clonotype was seen more than once but under ten times. The V call is TRBV5-6, the J call TRBJ2-7; no definite D call. The CDR3 sequence is 14 residues long. Trimming removed 0 bases from V and 0 bases from J, with 7 bases in between. Germline assignment: CDR1 SGHDT and CDR2 YYEEEE. CDR3 region: CASSLEVASYEQYV. The CDR3 DNA sequence: TGTGCCAGCAGCTTGGAAGTCGCCTCCTACGAGCAGTACGTC.

This clonotype showed up many times. The rearrangement links TRBV6-1 to TRBJ2-7; possible D gene TRBD1, 5 bases. This CDR3 has 15 amino acids. V dropped 1 base and J dropped 2 bases, with 12 bases sitting between them. In germline, CDR1 is MNHNS, CDR2 SASEGT. The CDR3 bases are TGTGCCAGCAGTGAAGAGGGGATTCTCCCCTACGAGCAGTACTTC. It encodes CASSEEGILPYEQYF.

In this sample, this clonotype turned up a few times. The chain employs TRBV12-3 or TRBV12-4 and TRBJ1-1, with unresolved D. V was trimmed by 3 bases and J by 1 base, leaving 12 bases between them. The CDR3 is made up of 15 amino acids. CDR3 region: CASSFQLKGNTEAFF. The CDR3 bases are TGTGCCAGCAGTTTTCAGTTAAAGGGGAACACTGAAGCTTTCTTT.

Comments on this clonotype: This sequence may be a read error, since a much larger clone differs from it by one base. This chain connects TRBV12-3 or TRBV12-4 to TRBJ2-5, with 15 nucleotides matching TRBD2. Trimming at V came to 10 bases and at J to 5 bases, leaving 17 bases not matched to a gene. The CDR3 spans 18 residues. The CDR3 DNA reads as TGTGCCAACAGCCGGGCGGGACTAGCGGGGGGCACTTATGAGACCCAGTACTTC. Its translation is CANSRAGLAGGTYETQYF.

The rearrangement joins TRBV6-5 to TRBJ2-3; TRBD2 aligns across 13 bases. Looked up from germline, CDR1 is MNHEY and CDR2 is SVGAGI. The CDR3 is made up of 17 amino acids. The V segment lost 6 bases and the J segment 6 bases; nucleotides outside the gene matches: 12. The chain's CDR3 is CASRELAGGTLRDTQYF. In DNA, the CDR3 is TGTGCCAGCAGAGAACTAGCGGGGGGGACCCTTCGGGATACGCAGTATTTT.

This clonotype occurred a few times. The rearrangement joins TRBV7-6 to TRBJ2-1, with D perhaps TRBD1 (6 bases). The CDR3 sequence is 17 residues long. V dropped 0 bases and J dropped 2 bases, with 14 bases sitting between them. Germline CDR1 and CDR2: SGHVS and FNYEAQ. Written as DNA, the CDR3 is TGTGCCAGCAGCTTAGCTGGGGGCAGGAAGACCTACAATGAGCAGTTCTTC. Translated: CASSLAGGRKTYNEQFF.

The chain has TRBV28 and TRBJ2-7, with 9 nucleotides matching TRBD2. The CDR3 loop spans 14 amino acids. With V trimmed by 6 bases and J by 4 bases, 7 bases remained unmatched. Germline assignment: CDR1 MDHEN and CDR2 SYDVKM. CDR3 sequence (DNA): TGTGCCAGCAGACCCTGGCGGGGGGGGTACGAGCAGTACGTC. It translates to CASRPWRGGYEQYV.

This chain links TRBV12-3 or TRBV12-4 with TRBJ2-3, with TRBD2 matching over 10 bases. The CDR3 totals 17 residues. Trimming took 3 bases from V and 4 from J; bases not matched to a gene: 10. CDR3 DNA sequence: TGTGCCAGCAGTTTTTCATCGAGCGGGGGGGCGGCAGATACGCAGTATTTT. It encodes CASSFSSSGGAADTQYF.

The chain couples TRBV7-9 to TRBJ1-2; TRBD1 agrees at 8 bases. The CDR3 is 15 residues long. J was trimmed by 5 bases and V by 3 bases; bases with no gene match: 8. Germline loops: CDR1 SEHNR, CDR2 FQNEAQ (reference sequence). CDR3 nucleotides: TGTGCCAGCAGCTTTTCGGACAGGGATCAGTATGGCTACACCTTC. This sequence encodes CASSFSDRDQYGYTF.

The sample holds a few counts of this clonotype. The chain combines TRBV6-1 with TRBJ2-1; D is uncertain. V was clipped by 1 base and J by 3 bases, with 13 bases between them. This CDR3 contains 16 residues. Germline CDR1 and CDR2: MNHNS and SASEGT. The DNA of the CDR3 is TGTGCCAGCAGTGAAGGCCAAAAGTTTCTCTACAATGAGCAGTTCTTC. Its translation: CASSEGQKFLYNEQFF.

V gene TRBV28 combines with J gene TRBJ1-5; D is undetermined. Germline CDR1 and CDR2: MDHEN and SYDVKM. CDR3 length equals 17 residues. V was cut by 4 bases and J by 4 bases, with 20 bases left in between. The CDR3 is CASSSPRSPTTNQPQHF. DNA for the CDR3: TGTGCCAGCAGTTCTCCTCGCAGCCCCACCACAAATCAGCCCCAGCATTTT.

This clonotype was found many times. The chain carries TRBV7-2 and TRBJ1-6; TRBD1 matches 7 bases. Trimming removed 10 bases from V and 0 bases from J; junction bases left unmatched: 9. The CDR3 extends over 16 amino acids. The germline V gene has CDR1 SGHTA and CDR2 FQGNSA. The CDR3 sequence is CATSPGGSSYNSPLHF. The CDR3 DNA reads TGTGCCACCTCCCCAGGGGGAAGCTCCTATAATTCACCCCTCCACTTT.

The rearrangement uses TRBV7-8 and TRBJ1-5; TRBD1 might be the D (6 bases). The V gene's germline CDR1 is SGHVS and CDR2 FQNEAQ. The CDR3 spans 14 residues. V lost 7 bases to trimming and J lost 4 bases, with 14 bases between them. The CDR3: CASNYTGKNQPQHF. CDR3 sequence (DNA): TGTGCCAGCAACTATACAGGGAAGAATCAGCCCCAGCATTTT.

This clonotype came up many times. The gene calls are TRBV5-5 and TRBJ2-7, with a tentative D call TRBD1 (6 bases). The CDR3 runs 15 residues. Trimming pared 0 bases from V and 2 bases from J, leaving 12 bases between. Germline V CDR1 and CDR2: SGHKS, YYEKEE (reference sequence). The CDR3 DNA follows: TGTGCCAGCAGCTTGGGGGGGCCGACCGCCTACGAGCAGTACTTC. Its protein is CASSLGGPTAYEQYF.

This clonotype was seen more than once but under ten times. The V call is TRBV20-1, the J call TRBJ1-1; 9 bases line up with TRBD1. Germline V gene lookup returns CDR1 DFQATT and CDR2 SNEGSKA (reference sequence). The CDR3 is made up of 19 amino acids. Losses at the gene ends were 1 base for V and 3 bases for J; bases not matched to a gene: 18. CDR3 DNA: TGCAGTGCTAGAGTTTCTCAGAGGGACAGGGAGGTTCGGTACACTGAAGCTTTCTTT. Its protein is CSARVSQRDREVRYTEAFF.

The CDR3 nucleotides are TGCAGCGTAACGGGGGTTACCACTGAAGCTTTCTTT. This translates into CSVTGVTTEAFF. The chain couples TRBV29-1 to TRBJ1-1, with D possibly matching TRBD1 (5 bases). Looked up from germline, CDR1 is SQVTM and CDR2 is ANQGSEA. The CDR3 has 12 residues. V lost 6 bases and J lost 4, with 12 bases in between.

The gene calls are TRBV7-3 and TRBJ2-1; maybe TRBD2 (6 bases). V shed 2 bases and J shed 7 bases, with 15 bases lying between them. Germline-derived CDR1 and CDR2 are SGHTA and FQGTGA. The CDR3 is 15 amino acids. CDR3 residues: CASSLGLVGGNEQFF. The CDR3 nucleotides are TGTGCCAGCAGCTTAGGGCTAGTGGGGGGTAATGAGCAGTTCTTC.